This TCR beta chain originates from a study of control samples from healthy donors and cancer patients. Trimming shortened V by 3 bases and J by 3 bases, and 6 bases separated the two germline ends. The CDR3 is made up of 12 amino acids. Profiled with immunoSEQ multiplex PCR; TCRdb holds only in-frame clones, not every one. The table lists approximately 150,000 clones, about 94% of them singletons, with 11% to 15% in the top ten. Sequencing was done on a sample of PBMCs. This TCR was recovered from a man in his 60s with colorectal cancer. J is TRBJ2-7 and V is TRBV12-3 or TRBV12-4; D gene ambiguous. In nucleotides, the CDR3 is TGTGCCAGCAGTTTCCCCGACTACGAGCAGTACTTC. Its translation is CASSFPDYEQYF.